The sequence of this T cell receptor beta chain was determined in a study of Graves' ophthalmopathy and Graves' hyperthyroidism. This clonotype showed up many times. Scientists amplified the TCR beta CDR3 regions from RNA transcripts. The first round was an RT-PCR with HTBI primers, and the second round was a multiplex PCR. TCRdb processed the multiplex PCR reads anew with MiXCR; each CDR3 protein has one entry. Here the sample spans about 640,000 distinct CDR3 sequences, approximately 39% being singletons. Germline CDR1 reads LNHNV; CDR2 reads YYDKDF (reference sequence). The CDR3 consists of 16 residues. The ends were cut back, 0 bases at V and 4 bases at J, with 12 bases in the middle.

The sequence was collected from an adult man with Graves' ophthalmopathy. The chain is built from TRBV15 and TRBJ2-2; TRBD1 is a possible D gene (5 bases). Sample: peripheral blood. The CDR3 spells CATSRDQDTSTGELFF. Written as DNA, the CDR3 is TGTGCCACCAGCAGAGATCAGGACACATCCACCGGGGAGCTGTTTTTT.